This T cell receptor (beta chain) stems from a study of blood T cell repertoires in COVID-19 (dated by TCRdb to 2018 to 2021). Concerning the study at large: The collaborator samples originated in the United States, Italy and Spain and spanned the acute and convalescent phases of COVID-19. The repertoires were released in a freely available public database meant as a resource for research on the immune response to SARS-CoV-2. The prospective study material was composed of cDNA or gDNA derived from T cells, B-cell-depleted T cells, or PBMCs. The dataset comprised deeply sampled blood TCRbeta repertoires from subjects exposed to, actively infected with, or recovered from COVID-19. Nearly every sample came with metadata listing a de-identified subject ID, COVID-19 status, age in years and sex. Where available, HLA class I and class II types were taken from metadata supplied by the sample provider and were not determined by assay-based typing. The samples were drawn from two sources: the first 160 participants of the ongoing ImmuneRACE study, and 1,000 to 1,500 subjects contributed by 6 global collaborators. Paper-wide results and their limitations: The quantity of clinical and demographic metadata differed by source and by participant and was supplied without curation.

V and J are truncated by 1 base and 1 base respectively, leaving an intervening sequence of 8 bases. The CDR3 covers 16 residues, taking in both the cysteine and the phenylalanine. The sequence is cut down to CDR3 DNA, 48 bases in frame from base 1. The CDR1 and CDR2 encoded by the germline V gene are LGHNA and YNFKEQ. Comments on this clone: Which antigen it targets is not known. Base qualities are not recorded, but no much larger clone differs from it by a single base.

At one collaborating source in Seattle, patients were enrolled during active infection and were followed longitudinally through the course of disease. The collaborating institutions used their own protocols to collect whole blood in K2EDTA tubes. For TCRbeta analysis, collaborator samples were shipped as frozen whole blood, as isolated PBMCs, or as DNA extracted from either sample type. The immunoSEQ Assay, a bias-controlled multiplex PCR, was used to amplify TCRbeta CDR3 regions from genomic DNA. In the original analysis: Nucleated cell counts per sample were estimated from amplification of reference gene primers within the assay. To quantify the absolute abundance of each unique TCRbeta CDR3 rearrangement, sequence reads were collapsed and filtered. For each sample, productive Simpson clonality was calculated as the square root of Simpson's diversity index over productive rearrangements. TCRdb carries this immuneACCESS record with in-frame sequences only. Its versions omit some clonotypes, under half of them owing to an unresolved V gene in the studies checked, with the rest unexplained. V and J calls and clone size are given by that table; D and trimming were obtained from the DNA. The sample data list 250,000 to 400,000 clones, and approximately 89% of these were observed just once. The ten largest clones represent 1.5% to 2% of the sample.

The TCR comes from a woman aged 25-40 years with COVID-19, enrolled during active disease. The source material was peripheral blood. The rearranged chain carries TRBV4-2 and TRBJ2-6, with the D gene uncertain. The CDR3 reads CASSQGYESGANVLTF. At the DNA level, the sequence is TGTGCCAGCAGCCAAGGATATGAGTCTGGGGCCAACGTCCTGACTTTC.